Below are 21 T cell receptor beta chains sequenced from a single sample in a study of low-dose radiotherapy and immunotherapy resistance in tumors. With TRAV- and TRBV-specific primers, first-strand cDNA was made, covering the alpha and beta chains. Over 20 PCR cycles, TCRs were amplified from a constant-region primer and V-primer adapter. MiXCR, run by TCRdb on the reads, gives a single entry per CDR3 protein. Found here are 13,000 or so distinct CDR3 sequences, under 85% of them singletons; the top ten hold approximately 3.6%. Receptors were obtained from a human donor with advanced metastatic prostate, ovarian, gallbladder or colorectal cancer (not recorded which). This table probably holds off-target reads from a library built for another chain.

The rearrangement joins TRBV12-3 or TRBV12-4 to TRBJ2-7, with TRBD2 identical over 8 bases. V shed 2 bases, J shed 1 base, and the junction held 4 bases outside the gene matches. The CDR3 is 15 amino acids. In nucleotides, the CDR3 is TGTGCCAGCAGTTTAACAGCGGGAGTGTCCTACGAGCAGTACTTC. Its protein product is CASSLTAGVSYEQYF.

The V call is TRBV5-1, the J call TRBJ2-1; 7 nucleotides agree with TRBD2. CDR1 is SGHRS, CDR2 YFSETQ, per germline. This CDR3 region has 14 residues. Unmatched junction bases numbered 4, after V lost 0 bases and J lost 7 bases. DNA of the CDR3: TGCGCCAGCAGCTTGGGCCAACTAGCGAATGAGCAGTTCTTC. Translation gives CASSLGQLANEQFF.

The table lists this clonotype with a count of one. This chain joins TRBV26 and TRBJ2-1; the D segment call TRBD2 is taken from the table without a DNA check. TRBV26 is reported as a pseudogene. The CDR3 has 15 residues. CDR3 sequence reads: CASSSSSGNAGEQFF. The CDR3 nucleotides are TGTGCCAGCAGTTCCTCTAGCGGGAACGCCGGTGAGCAGTTCTTC.

The chain couples TRBV26 to TRBJ2-7. TRBV26 is a pseudogene locus. The CDR3 spans 13 residues. The CDR3: CASSSAAGYEQYF. The CDR3, as DNA: TGTGCCAGCAGTTCCGCGGCTGGGTACGAGCAGTACTTC.

The chain joins TRBV29-1 to TRBJ2-3; 8 bases line up with TRBD1. Germline V gene sequence: CDR1 SQVTM, CDR2 ANQGSEA. J gave up 4 bases and V 6 bases, and 3 bases lay outside the gene matches. The CDR3 length is 12 residues. The DNA of the CDR3 is TGCAGCGTGGAACAGGGGGCAGATACGCAGTATTTT. Translated: CSVEQGADTQYF.

This clonotype was observed a handful of times. This chain uses TRBV28 with TRBJ1-6; D not resolved. The germline V gene encodes CDR1 MDHEN and CDR2 SYDVKM. V lost 4 bases and J 7 bases, leaving 17 bases between the germline ends. The CDR3 extends over 16 amino acids. CDR3 in amino acids: CASSSMTGAGNSPLHF. Here the CDR3 DNA reads TGTGCCAGCAGTTCGATGACCGGTGCGGGGAATTCACCCCTCCACTTT.

This chain joins TRBV12-3 or TRBV12-4 and TRBJ2-7; D assignment may be TRBD1 or TRBD2 (6 bases each). The germline V and J ends were trimmed by 6 bases and 6 bases, with 15 bases remaining between them. The CDR3 extends over 13 amino acids. The chain's CDR3 is CASSSFEGGEQYF. The DNA of the CDR3 is TGTGCCAGCAGCTCCTTTGAGGGGGGCGAGCAGTACTTC.

The chain carries TRBV7-2 and TRBJ2-2, with 7 positions matching TRBD1. V lost 6 bases and J lost 0; bases outside the gene matches: 4. The germline V gene has CDR1 SGHTA and CDR2 FQGNSA. The CDR3 consists of 15 residues. The CDR3 protein is CASSSGTANTGELFF. The CDR3 nucleotides are TGTGCCAGCAGTTCTGGGACAGCGAACACCGGGGAGCTGTTTTTT.

This clonotype has only one observation. The rearrangement uses TRBV24-1 and TRBJ2-3, with TRBD2 as a possible D gene (5 bases). Germline-derived CDR1 and CDR2 are KGHDR and SFDVKD. This CDR3 region has 13 residues. The V and J ends lost 5 bases and 2 bases respectively, with 7 bases between them. The CDR3 reads CATSGGFTDTQYF. CDR3 coding DNA: TGTGCCACCAGTGGCGGGTTCACAGATACGCAGTATTTT.

This CDR3 is CASSLIDRGEGGYTF. The CDR3 nucleotides are TGTGCCAGCAGTTTAATTGACAGGGGCGAGGGCGGCTACACCTTC. The gene calls are TRBV28 and TRBJ1-2, with 8 nucleotides matching TRBD1. The CDR3 length is 15 residues. Germline CDR1 reads MDHEN; CDR2 reads SYDVKM. V dropped 2 bases and J dropped 8; count of bases not matched to a gene: 10.

V gene TRBV7-9 combines with J gene TRBJ1-1; 7 bases line up with TRBD1. This CDR3 has 15 residues. V dropped 5 bases and J dropped 1; count of bases not matched to a gene: 7. Germline CDR1 is SEHNR and CDR2 is FQNEAQ (reference sequence). The CDR3 coding sequence is TGTGCCAGCAGCCACCCGGGACAGAAGAACACTGAAGCTTTCTTT. This encodes CASSHPGQKNTEAFF.

This clonotype was seen a handful of times. The chain employs TRBV2 and TRBJ2-7; 7 bases align to TRBD1. V lost 7 bases and J lost 3; bases outside the gene matches: 12. This CDR3 has 15 amino acids. Germline V gene data show CDR1 as SNHLY and CDR2 as FYNNEI. CDR3 sequence (DNA): TGTGCCAGCAAGGTTTCTAGCCAGGGGGTCTACGAGCAGTACTTC. Protein product: CASKVSSQGVYEQYF.

V usage is TRBV3-1 and J usage is TRBJ2-5; 8 bases align to TRBD2. Unmatched junction bases numbered 7, after V lost 8 bases and J lost 2 bases. The length of the CDR3 is 14 residues. Germline CDR1 reads LGHDT; CDR2 reads YNNKEL (reference sequence). The DNA of the CDR3 is TGTGCCAGCTCGGTAGCGGGATATCAAGAGACCCAGTACTTC. Translated: CASSVAGYQETQYF.

V gene TRBV29-1 combines with J gene TRBJ1-1; D may be TRBD1 (5 bases). The CDR3 is 11 residues long. Trimming removed 4 bases from V and 11 bases from J, with 14 bases in between. The V gene's germline CDR1 is SQVTM and CDR2 ANQGSEA. CDR3 in amino acids: CSVVPGVEAFF. CDR3 DNA: TGCAGCGTTGTGCCGGGGGTTGAGGCTTTCTTT.

The chain employs TRBV6-1 and TRBJ2-7, with D unclear. The V gene lost 5 bases and the J gene lost 2 bases, with 10 bases spanning the gap. This CDR3 spans 13 amino acids. The germline V gene encodes CDR1 MNHNS and CDR2 SASEGT. The CDR3 region is CASSLTVAYEQYF. CDR3 sequence (DNA): TGTGCCAGCAGTTTGACTGTAGCCTACGAGCAGTACTTC.

The gene calls are TRBV5-1 and TRBJ2-7; 11 bases align to TRBD2. CDR1 SGHRS and CDR2 YFSETQ come from the germline V gene. The CDR3 runs to 15 residues. The J segment lost 1 base and the V segment lost 4 bases, leaving 4 bases of the junction unmatched. CDR3 in DNA: TGCGCCAGCAGCGGGACTAGCGGAAATTCCTACGAGCAGTACTTC. Amino acids: CASSGTSGNSYEQYF.

The gene calls are TRBV3-1 and TRBJ1-1; TRBD1 aligns across 7 bases. CDR1 is LGHDT, CDR2 YNNKEL, per germline (reference sequence). Trimming at V came to 4 bases and at J to 5 bases, leaving 10 bases not matched to a gene. The length of the CDR3 is 15 residues. The CDR3 spells CASSLGDSPWTEAFF. The CDR3 nucleotides are TGTGCCAGCAGCCTTGGGGACAGCCCGTGGACTGAAGCTTTCTTT.

V and J are TRBV4-1 and TRBJ2-2, with 7 nucleotides matching TRBD1. V lost 4 bases and J lost 6; bases outside the gene matches: 11. Germline V CDR1 and CDR2: MGHRA, YSYEKL. The CDR3 totals 16 residues. CDR3 sequence: CASSRLGGTTPGELFF. The CDR3 DNA reads as TGCGCCAGCAGCCGATTAGGGGGCACAACCCCCGGGGAGCTGTTTTTT.

Only one count was recorded for this clonotype. The V gene is TRBV18, the J gene TRBJ2-2; unclear D gene. From germline, CDR1 is KGHSH and CDR2 LQKENI. The CDR3 is made up of 15 amino acids. V shed 0 bases and J shed 3 bases, with 8 bases lying between them. The chain's CDR3 is CASSPPDTYTGELFF. The CDR3 DNA reads TGTGCCAGCTCACCACCCGACACCTACACCGGGGAGCTGTTTTTT.

This clonotype was detected only once. J is TRBJ2-1 and V is TRBV19; TRBD1 agrees at 7 bases. The V gene's germline CDR1 is LNHDA and CDR2 SQIVND (reference sequence). This CDR3 comprises 18 residues. V was clipped by 5 bases and J by 0 bases; unmatched bases: 13. The CDR3 nucleotides read TGTGCCAGTAGTCCGCGACAGGGATCAGGGAGCTCCTACAATGAGCAGTTCTTC. Its translation is CASSPRQGSGSSYNEQFF.

The gene calls are TRBV28 and TRBJ1-1, with a weak D call TRBD1 (5 bases). This CDR3 is 17 amino acids long. CDR1 and CDR2 from the germline V gene are MDHEN and SYDVKM. The ends were cut back, 6 bases at V and 3 bases at J, with 23 bases in the middle. The CDR3, as DNA: TGTGCCAGCAGGGGAGACAGTCGAATTAAAGAAGACACTGAAGCTTTCTTT. It yields the protein CASRGDSRIKEDTEAFF.